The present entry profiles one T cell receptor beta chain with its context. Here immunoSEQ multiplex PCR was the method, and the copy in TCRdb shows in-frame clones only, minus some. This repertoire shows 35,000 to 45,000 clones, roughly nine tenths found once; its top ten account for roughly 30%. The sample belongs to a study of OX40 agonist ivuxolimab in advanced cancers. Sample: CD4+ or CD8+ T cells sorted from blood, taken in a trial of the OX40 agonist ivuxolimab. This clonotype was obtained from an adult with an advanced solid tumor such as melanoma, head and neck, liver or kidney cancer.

This chain's CDR3 is CASSPYDSEGTGRYEQYF. The CDR3 nucleotides are TGTGCCAGCTCACCTTATGATTCGGAGGGGACAGGGCGCTACGAGCAGTACTTC. This chain connects TRBV18 to TRBJ2-7; TRBD1 aligns across 9 bases. Unmatched junction bases numbered 15, after V lost 3 bases and J lost 3 bases. Germline CDR1 is KGHSH and CDR2 is LQKENI. The CDR3 loop spans 18 amino acids. The full variable domain, rest sourced from reference TRBV18 and TRBJ2-7, is NAGVMQNPRHLVRRRGQEARLRCSPMKGHSHVYWYRQLPEEGLKFMVYLQKENIIDESGMPKERFSAEFPKEGPSILRIQQVVRGDSAAYFCASSPYDSEGTGRYEQYFGPGTRLTVT.